This TCR beta chain was retrieved from a study of long-term antiretroviral therapy in people with HIV. Findings and limits, study-wide: Once patients were on ART, diversity went higher but still fell short of transplant donor controls. All blood samples came from the years 2004 to 2017, possibly under older ART regimens.

The immunoSEQ assay was v3.0, run at survey level. Data came from immunoSEQ multiplex PCR; TCRdb stores just in-frame clones and leaves some out. This table has 40,000 to 45,000 clones, nearly 95% appearing once. Per the germline V gene, CDR1 is SEHNR and CDR2 is FQNEAQ (reference sequence). V was shortened by 2 bases and J by 4 bases, with 9 bases between the two germline ends. The CDR3 is made up of 13 amino acids. On this clone: Its antigen remains unidentified.

The material was unsorted PBMCs, obtained 3.7 years after starting antiretroviral therapy. This receptor was identified in a woman in her fifties or sixties with HIV. V gene TRBV7-9 combines with J gene TRBJ2-7, with D hard to call. The CDR3 DNA reads TGTGCCAGCAGCTTATCGGATATGTACGAGCAGTACTTC. It codes for CASSLSDMYEQYF.